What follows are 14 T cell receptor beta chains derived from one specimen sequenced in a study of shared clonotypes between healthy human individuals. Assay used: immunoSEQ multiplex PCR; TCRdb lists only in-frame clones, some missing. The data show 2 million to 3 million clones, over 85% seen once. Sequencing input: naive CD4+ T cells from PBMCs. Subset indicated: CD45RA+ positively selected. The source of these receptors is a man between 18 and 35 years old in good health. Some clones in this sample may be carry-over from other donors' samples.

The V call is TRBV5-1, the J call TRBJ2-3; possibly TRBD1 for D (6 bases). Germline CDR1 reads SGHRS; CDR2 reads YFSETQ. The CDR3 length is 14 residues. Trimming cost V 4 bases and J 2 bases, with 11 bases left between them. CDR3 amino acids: CASSVRQVTDTQYF. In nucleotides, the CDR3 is TGCGCCAGCAGCGTCCGACAGGTCACAGATACGCAGTATTTT.

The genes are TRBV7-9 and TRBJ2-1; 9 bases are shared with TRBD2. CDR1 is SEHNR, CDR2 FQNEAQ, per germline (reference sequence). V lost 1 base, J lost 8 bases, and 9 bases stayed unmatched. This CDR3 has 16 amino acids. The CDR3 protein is CASSLVGWTSAYEQFF. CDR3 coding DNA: TGTGCCAGCAGCTTAGTAGGTTGGACTAGCGCCTATGAGCAGTTCTTC.

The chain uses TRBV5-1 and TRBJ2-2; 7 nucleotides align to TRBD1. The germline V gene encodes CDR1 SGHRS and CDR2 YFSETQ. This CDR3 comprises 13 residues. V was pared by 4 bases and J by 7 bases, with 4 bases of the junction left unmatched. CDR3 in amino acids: CASSGTGVGELFF. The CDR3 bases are TGCGCCAGCAGCGGAACAGGGGTCGGGGAGCTGTTTTTT.

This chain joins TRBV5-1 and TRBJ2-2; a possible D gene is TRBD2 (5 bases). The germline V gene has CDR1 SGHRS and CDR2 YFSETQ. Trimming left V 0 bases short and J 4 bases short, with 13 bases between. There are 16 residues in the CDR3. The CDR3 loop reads CASSLATGYGTGELFF. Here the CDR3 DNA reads TGCGCCAGCAGCTTGGCCACGGGATACGGCACCGGGGAGCTGTTTTTT.

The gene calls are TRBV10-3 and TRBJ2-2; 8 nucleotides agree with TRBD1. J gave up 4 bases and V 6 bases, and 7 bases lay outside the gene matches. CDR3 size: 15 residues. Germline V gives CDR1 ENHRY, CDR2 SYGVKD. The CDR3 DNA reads TGTGCCATCAGATCAGGGGGCGAAAGCACCGGGGAGCTGTTTTTT. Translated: CAIRSGGESTGELFF.

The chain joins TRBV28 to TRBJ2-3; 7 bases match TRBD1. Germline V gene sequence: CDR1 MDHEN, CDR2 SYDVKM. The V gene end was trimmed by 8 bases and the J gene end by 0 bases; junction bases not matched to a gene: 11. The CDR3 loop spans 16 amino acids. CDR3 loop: CASFSRGTASTDTQYF. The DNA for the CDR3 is TGTGCCAGCTTTTCTCGTGGGACAGCTAGCACAGATACGCAGTATTTT.

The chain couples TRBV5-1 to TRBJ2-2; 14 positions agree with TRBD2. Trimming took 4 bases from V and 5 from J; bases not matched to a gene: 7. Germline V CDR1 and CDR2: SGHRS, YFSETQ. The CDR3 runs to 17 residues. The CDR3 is CASSLGLAGDGTGELFF. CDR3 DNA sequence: TGCGCCAGCAGCCTGGGACTAGCGGGAGATGGGACCGGGGAGCTGTTTTTT.

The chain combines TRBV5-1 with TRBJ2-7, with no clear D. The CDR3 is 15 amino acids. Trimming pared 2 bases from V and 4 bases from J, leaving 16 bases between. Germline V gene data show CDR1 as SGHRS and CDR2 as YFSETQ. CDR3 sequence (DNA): TGCGCCAGCAGCTTCTACCCGACCATCGGATACGAGCAGTACTTC. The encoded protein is CASSFYPTIGYEQYF.

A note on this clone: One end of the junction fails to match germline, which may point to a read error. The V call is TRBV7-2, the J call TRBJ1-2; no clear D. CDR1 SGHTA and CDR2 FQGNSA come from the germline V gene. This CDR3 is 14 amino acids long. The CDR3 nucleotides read TGTGCCAGCAGCTTAGGGCCAGGCCGCTATCGCTACACCTTC. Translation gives CASSLGPGRYRYTF.

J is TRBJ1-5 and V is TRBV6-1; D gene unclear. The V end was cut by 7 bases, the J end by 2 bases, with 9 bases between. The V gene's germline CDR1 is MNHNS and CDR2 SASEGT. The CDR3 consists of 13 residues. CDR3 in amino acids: CASISGGNQPQHF. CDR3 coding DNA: TGTGCCAGCATCTCTGGCGGCAATCAGCCCCAGCATTTT.

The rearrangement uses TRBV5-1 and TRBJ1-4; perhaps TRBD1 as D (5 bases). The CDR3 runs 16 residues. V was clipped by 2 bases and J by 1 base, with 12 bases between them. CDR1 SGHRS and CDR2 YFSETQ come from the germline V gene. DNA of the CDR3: TGCGCCAGCAGCTTTGCAGGGTGGGGAACTAATGAAAAACTGTTTTTT. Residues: CASSFAGWGTNEKLFF.

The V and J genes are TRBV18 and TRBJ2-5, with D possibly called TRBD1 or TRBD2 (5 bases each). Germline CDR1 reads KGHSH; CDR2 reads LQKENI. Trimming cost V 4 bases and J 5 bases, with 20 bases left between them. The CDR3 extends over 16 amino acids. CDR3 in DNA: TGTGCCAGCTCACACGAGGGAGAGGGACCTTCGGAGACCCAGTACTTC. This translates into CASSHEGEGPSETQYF.

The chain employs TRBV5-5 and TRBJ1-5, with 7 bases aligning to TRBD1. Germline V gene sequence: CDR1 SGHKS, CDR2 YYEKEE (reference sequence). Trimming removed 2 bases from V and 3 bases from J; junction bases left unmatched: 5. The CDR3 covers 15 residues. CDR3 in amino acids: CASSFERGLNQPQHF. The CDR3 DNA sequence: TGTGCCAGCAGCTTTGAGAGGGGGCTCAATCAGCCCCAGCATTTT. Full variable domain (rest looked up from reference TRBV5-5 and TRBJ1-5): DAGVTQSPTHLIKTRGQQVTLRCSPISGHKSVSWYQQVLGQGPQFIFQYYEKEERGRGNFPDRFSARQFPNYSSELNVNALLLGDSALYLCASSFERGLNQPQHFGDGTRLSIL.

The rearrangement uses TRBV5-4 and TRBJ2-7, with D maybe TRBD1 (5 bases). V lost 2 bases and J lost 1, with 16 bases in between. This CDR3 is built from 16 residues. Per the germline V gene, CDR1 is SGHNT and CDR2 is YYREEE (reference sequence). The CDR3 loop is CASSFESSGLSYEQYF. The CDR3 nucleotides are TGTGCCAGCAGCTTCGAATCGTCAGGGTTGTCCTACGAGCAGTACTTC. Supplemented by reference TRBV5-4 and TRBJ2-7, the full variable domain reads ETGVTQSPTHLIKTRGQQVTLRCSSQSGHNTVSWYQQALGQGPQFIFQYYREEENGRGNFPPRFSGLQFPNYSSELNVNALELDDSALYLCASSFESSGLSYEQYFGPGTRLTVT.